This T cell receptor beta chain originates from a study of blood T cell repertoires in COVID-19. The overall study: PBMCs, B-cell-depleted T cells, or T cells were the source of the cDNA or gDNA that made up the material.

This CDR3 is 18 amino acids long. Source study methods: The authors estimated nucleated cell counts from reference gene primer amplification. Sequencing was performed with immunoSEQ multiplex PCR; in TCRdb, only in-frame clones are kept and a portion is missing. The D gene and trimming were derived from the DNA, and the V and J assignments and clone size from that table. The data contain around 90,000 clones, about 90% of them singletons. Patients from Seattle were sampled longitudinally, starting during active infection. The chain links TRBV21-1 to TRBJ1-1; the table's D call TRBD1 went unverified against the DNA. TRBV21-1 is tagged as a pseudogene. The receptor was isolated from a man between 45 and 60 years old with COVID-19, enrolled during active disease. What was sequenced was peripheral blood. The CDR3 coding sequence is TGTGCCAGCAGCAGAGAAAGAGATTTGAGGGACAGGAACACTGAAGCTTTCTTT. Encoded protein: CASSRERDLRDRNTEAFF.